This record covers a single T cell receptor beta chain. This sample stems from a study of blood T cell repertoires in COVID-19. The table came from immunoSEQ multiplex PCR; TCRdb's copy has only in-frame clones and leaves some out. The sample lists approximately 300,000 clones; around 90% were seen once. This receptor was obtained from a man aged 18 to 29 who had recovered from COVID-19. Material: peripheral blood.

This chain's CDR3 is CSASREERRLTGRGGEQYF. CDR3 DNA: TGCAGTGCTAGTCGAGAGGAGAGAAGATTGACAGGAAGAGGGGGCGAGCAGTACTTC. The chain recombines TRBV20-1 with TRBJ2-7; TRBD1 is a possible D gene (6 bases). Germline loops: CDR1 DFQATT, CDR2 SNEGSKA (reference sequence). This CDR3 has 19 amino acids. Trimming pared 3 bases from V and 6 bases from J, leaving 33 bases between.